The 11 T cell receptor beta chains in this list originate from one sample, sequenced in a study of cytomegalovirus exposure and HLA in healthy donors. Use of 60 Vbeta and 13 Jbeta primers characterized the PCR. Repertoires were generated with immunoSEQ multiplex PCR, while TCRdb's copy carries only in-frame clones and drops some. The data hold just over 200,000 clones, with approximately 79% observed a single time. The sequenced sample was PBMCs. These receptors were obtained from a man aged 45-60 years in good health and CMV-seronegative.

This chain links TRBV28 with TRBJ1-4, with 7 bases identical to TRBD1. This CDR3 is built from 15 residues. V trimming: 8 bases; J trimming: 3 bases; junction bases outside the gene matches: 9. Looked up from germline, CDR1 is MDHEN and CDR2 is SYDVKM. The CDR3 is CASRLSGTANEKLFF. The CDR3 DNA reads as TGTGCCAGCCGATTGTCAGGGACAGCTAATGAAAAACTGTTTTTT.

V and J are TRBV2 and TRBJ2-7; 9 positions agree with TRBD1. The CDR3 has 14 amino acids. Trimming removed 10 bases from V and 1 base from J; junction bases left unmatched: 8. The germline gives CDR1 SNHLY, CDR2 FYNNEI. CDR3 nucleotides: TGTGCCAACAGGGACAGGGACCATTCCTACGAGCAGTACTTC. Its protein product is CANRDRDHSYEQYF.

The genes are TRBV5-8 and TRBJ2-3; D is unclear. V lost 0 bases, J lost 2 bases, and 10 bases lay in between. CDR1 is SGHTS and CDR2 is YDEGEE in the germline V gene. The CDR3 has 15 amino acids. CDR3 amino acids: CASSLAARTTDTQYF. The DNA for the CDR3 is TGTGCCAGCAGCTTGGCGGCTAGAACCACAGATACGCAGTATTTT.

The rearrangement uses TRBV27 and TRBJ1-1; D gene uncertain. V shed 1 base and J shed 0 bases, with 6 bases lying between them. Germline V gives CDR1 MNHEY, CDR2 SMNVEV (reference sequence). This CDR3 comprises 14 residues. In DNA form, the CDR3 reads TGTGCCAGCAGTTTATACAGCATGAACACTGAAGCTTTCTTT. This gives the protein CASSLYSMNTEAFF.

The chain employs TRBV28 and TRBJ2-3; 8 bases are a match to TRBD1. Trimming removed 1 base from V and 6 bases from J; junction bases left unmatched: 6. The CDR3 consists of 15 residues. CDR1 and CDR2 (germline): MDHEN, SYDVKM. This CDR3 reads CASSLSTGGSDTQYF. Here the CDR3 DNA reads TGTGCCAGCAGTTTATCTACAGGGGGGAGTGATACGCAGTATTTT.

The CDR3 DNA is TGTGCCATCAGGACAGGGGCGCTCAATGAGCAGTTCTTC. Amino acids: CAIRTGALNEQFF. The chain links TRBV11-1 to TRBJ2-1; 9 bases agree with TRBD1. Germline-derived CDR1 and CDR2 are SGHAT and FQDESV (reference sequence). V gave up 10 bases and J gave up 6 bases; unmatched junction bases: 7. The CDR3 length is 13 residues.

The V gene is TRBV27, the J gene TRBJ2-1, with a weak D call TRBD2 (6 bases). The CDR3 is 21 residues long. V lost 5 bases to trimming and J lost 0 bases, with 29 bases between them. Germline V gene data show CDR1 as MNHEY and CDR2 as SMNVEV (reference sequence). CDR3 DNA: TGTGCCAGCAGTCCCATGTCGTGGAGGGACTTACCAAAGAGCTCCTACAATGAGCAGTTCTTC. Amino acids: CASSPMSWRDLPKSSYNEQFF.

This chain connects TRBV19 to TRBJ1-1; D ambiguous. CDR3 length: 16 residues. V lost 3 bases, J lost 3 bases, and 17 bases lay in between. From germline, CDR1 is LNHDA and CDR2 SQIVND (reference sequence). The CDR3 loop reads CASSMTTVWAYTEAFF. The CDR3 nucleotides read TGTGCCAGTAGTATGACGACCGTTTGGGCCTACACTGAAGCTTTCTTT.

This chain joins TRBV21-1 and TRBJ2-1; TRBD1, the table's D call, lacks a check against the DNA. TRBV21-1 is reported as a pseudogene. The CDR3 consists of 17 residues. The CDR3 nucleotides are TGTGCCAGCAGCAACCCCCGGTGGACAGACTCCTACAATGAGCAGTTCTTC. This encodes CASSNPRWTDSYNEQFF.

This rearrangement joins TRBV6-6 to TRBJ1-1; no definite D call. The germline CDR1 and CDR2 sequences are MNHNY and SVGAGI (reference sequence). V gave up 6 bases and J gave up 7 bases, with 12 bases separating them. The CDR3 extends over 12 amino acids. CDR3 coding DNA: TGTGCCAGCAGCCTACGGCGGGGTGAAGCTTTCTTT. Protein: CASSLRRGEAFF.

V usage is TRBV30 and J usage is TRBJ1-2, with unresolved D. Germline lookup yields CDR1 GTSNPN and CDR2 SVGIG (reference sequence). The CDR3 is 11 residues long. V lost 3 bases and J lost 8, with 10 bases in between. DNA for the CDR3: TGTGCCTGGAGGAAGGTCGGGGGCTACACCTTC. Its translation: CAWRKVGGYTF.